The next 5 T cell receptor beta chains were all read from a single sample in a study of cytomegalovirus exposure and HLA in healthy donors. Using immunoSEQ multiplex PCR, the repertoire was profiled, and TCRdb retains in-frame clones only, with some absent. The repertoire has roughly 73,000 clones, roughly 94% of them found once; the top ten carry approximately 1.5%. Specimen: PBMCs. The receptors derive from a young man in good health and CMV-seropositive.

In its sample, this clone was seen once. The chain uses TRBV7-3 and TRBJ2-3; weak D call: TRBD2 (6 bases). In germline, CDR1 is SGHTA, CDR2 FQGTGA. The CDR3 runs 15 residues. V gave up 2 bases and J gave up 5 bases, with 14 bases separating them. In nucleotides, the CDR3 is TGTGCCAGCAGCTTAGGCGGGGACGGGGGAGATACGCAGTATTTT. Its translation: CASSLGGDGGDTQYF.

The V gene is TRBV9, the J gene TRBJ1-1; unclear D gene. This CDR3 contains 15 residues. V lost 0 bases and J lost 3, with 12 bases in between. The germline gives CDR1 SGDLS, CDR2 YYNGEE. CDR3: CASSVAARRDTEAFF. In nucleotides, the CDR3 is TGTGCCAGCAGCGTAGCGGCCAGGAGGGACACTGAAGCTTTCTTT. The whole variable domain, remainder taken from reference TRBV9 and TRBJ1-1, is DSGVTQTPKHLITATGQRVTLRCSPRSGDLSVYWYQQSLDQGLQFLIQYYNGEERAKGNILERFSAQQFPDLHSELNLSSLELGDSALYFCASSVAARRDTEAFFGQGTRLTVV.

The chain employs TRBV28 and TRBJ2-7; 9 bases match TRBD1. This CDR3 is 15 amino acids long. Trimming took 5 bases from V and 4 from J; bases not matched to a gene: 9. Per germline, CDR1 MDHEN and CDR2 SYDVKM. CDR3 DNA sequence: TGTGCCAGCAGTCCCTACCTCGGACAGGGGTACGAGCAGTACTTC. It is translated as CASSPYLGQGYEQYF.

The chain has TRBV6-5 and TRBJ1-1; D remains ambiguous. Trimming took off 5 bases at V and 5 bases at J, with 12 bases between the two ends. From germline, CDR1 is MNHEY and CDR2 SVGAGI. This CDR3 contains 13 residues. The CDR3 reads CASSRLPGTEAFF. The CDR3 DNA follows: TGTGCCAGCAGTCGCCTCCCGGGGACTGAAGCTTTCTTT.

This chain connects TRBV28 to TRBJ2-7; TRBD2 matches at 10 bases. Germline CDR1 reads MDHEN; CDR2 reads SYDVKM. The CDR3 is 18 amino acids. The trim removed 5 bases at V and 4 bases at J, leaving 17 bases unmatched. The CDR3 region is CASSPWLAGVLTDYEQYF. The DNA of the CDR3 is TGTGCCAGCAGTCCCTGGCTAGCGGGAGTACTAACGGATTACGAGCAGTACTTC. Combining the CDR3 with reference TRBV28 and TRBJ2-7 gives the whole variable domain DVKVTQSSRYLVKRTGEKVFLECVQDMDHENMFWYRQDPGLGLRLIYFSYDVKMKEKGDIPEGYSVSREKKERFSLILESASTNQTSMYLCASSPWLAGVLTDYEQYFGPGTRLTVT.